These T cell receptor beta chains were read from a single sample in a study of a mutant IDH1 vaccine in newly diagnosed glioma. Only in-frame clones appear in the TCRdb table, and some are missing; sequencing was by immunoSEQ multiplex PCR. The sample has about 62,000 clones; roughly four fifths are singletons. No antigen has been assigned to these receptors. The sequenced sample was PBMCs, obtained from a glioma patient whose treatment included an IDH1 peptide vaccine. The receptors here all came from a young man with glioma. CDR3s include the opening cysteine and the closing phenylalanine or tryptophan. Fields, in order: D gene, V gene, clone size, J gene, CDR3 DNA, CDR3 protein. A D gene is named only where the DNA matches it firmly. The size of a clone is reported for some rows only, either as once, few or many, or as a class for expanded clones.

.	TRBV6-6	.	TRBJ1-1	TGTGCCAGCAGCCCCGCCCAGGGGAGGGCTGAAGCTTTCTTT	CASSPAQGRAEAFF
.	TRBV20-1	.	TRBJ1-4	TGCAGTGCTCCGCGTAATGAAAAACTGTTTTTT	CSAPRNEKLFF
TRBD2	TRBV6-1	.	TRBJ2-7	TGTGCCAGCAAATCACTACGGGGGGTAAACTACGAGCAGTACTTC	CASKSLRGVNYEQYF
.	TRBV10-2	.	TRBJ2-1	TGCGCCAGCAGTGCGTGGCAGAAGTACTACAATGAGCAGTTCTTC	CASSAWQKYYNEQFF
.	TRBV5-4	.	TRBJ1-6	TGTGCCAGCAGCCCCGGCGGGGGGCGACGTCACAATTCACCCCTCCACTTT	CASSPGGGRRHNSPLHF
.	TRBV6-6	once	TRBJ2-1	TGTGCCAGCAGTTACGAAGGGGGAAGACTCAATGAGCAGTTCTTC	CASSYEGGRLNEQFF
TRBD2	TRBV5-1	.	TRBJ2-3	TGCGCCAGCAGCGGACTAGCGGGCACAGATACGCAGTATTTT	CASSGLAGTDTQYF
TRBD1	TRBV18	.	TRBJ1-5	TGTGCCAGCTCACCCTCCCGACAGGGAAACAATCAGCCCCAGCATTTT	CASSPSRQGNNQPQHF
.	TRBV6-6	once	TRBJ2-1	TGTGCCAGCAGTTTGCAGAGATTCGAGCAGTTCTTC	CASSLQRFEQFF
.	TRBV11-2	.	TRBJ1-4	TGTGCCAGCAGCTTAGGGCAGGGTCGCGAAAAACTGTTTTTT	CASSLGQGREKLFF
.	TRBV19	.	TRBJ1-6	TGTGCCAGTAGTATAGGAGGGGATTCACCCCTCCACTTT	CASSIGGDSPLHF
.	TRBV5-8	.	TRBJ1-5	TGTGCCAGCAGCTTGTCTTTGGGGCGTTTGGGCAATCAGCCCCAGCATTTT	CASSLSLGRLGNQPQHF
TRBD1	TRBV2	once	TRBJ2-3	TGTGCCAGCAGCTTGACAGGGTCTTTATCTGATACGCAGTATTTT	CASSLTGSLSDTQYF
.	TRBV2	.	TRBJ2-7	TGTGCCAGCAGTATAGGCCGGACCTACGAGCAGTACTTC	CASSIGRTYEQYF